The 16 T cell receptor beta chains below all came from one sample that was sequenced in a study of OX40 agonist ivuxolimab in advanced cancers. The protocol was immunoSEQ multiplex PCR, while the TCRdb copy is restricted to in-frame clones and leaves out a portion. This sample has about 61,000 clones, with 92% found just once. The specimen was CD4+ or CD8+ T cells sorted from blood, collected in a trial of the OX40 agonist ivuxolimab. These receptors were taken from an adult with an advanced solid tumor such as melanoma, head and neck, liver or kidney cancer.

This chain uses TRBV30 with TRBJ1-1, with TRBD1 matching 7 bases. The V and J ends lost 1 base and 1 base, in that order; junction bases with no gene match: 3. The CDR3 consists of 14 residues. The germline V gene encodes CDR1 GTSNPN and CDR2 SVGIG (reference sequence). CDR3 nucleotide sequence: TGTGCCTGGAGTGAGCGGACAGGGAACACTGAAGCTTTCTTT. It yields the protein CAWSERTGNTEAFF.

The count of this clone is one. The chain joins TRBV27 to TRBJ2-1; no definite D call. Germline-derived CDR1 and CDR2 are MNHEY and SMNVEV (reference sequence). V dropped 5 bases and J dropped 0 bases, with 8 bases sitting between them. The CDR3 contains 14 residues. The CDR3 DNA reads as TGTGCCAGCAGTATGGTTAGCTCCTACAATGAGCAGTTCTTC. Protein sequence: CASSMVSSYNEQFF.

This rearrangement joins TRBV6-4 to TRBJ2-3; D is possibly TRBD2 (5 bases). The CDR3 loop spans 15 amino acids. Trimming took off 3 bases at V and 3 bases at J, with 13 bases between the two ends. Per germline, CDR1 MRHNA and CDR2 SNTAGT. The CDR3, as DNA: TGTGCCAGCAGTGAATCGGTGAGAGGGACAGATACGCAGTATTTT. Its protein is CASSESVRGTDTQYF.

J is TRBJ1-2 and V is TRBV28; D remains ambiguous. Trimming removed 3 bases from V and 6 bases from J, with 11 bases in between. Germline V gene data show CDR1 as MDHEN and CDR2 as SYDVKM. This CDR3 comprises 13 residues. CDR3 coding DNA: TGTGCCAGCAGTTTGGTAAAAAGTCATGGCTACACCTTC. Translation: CASSLVKSHGYTF.

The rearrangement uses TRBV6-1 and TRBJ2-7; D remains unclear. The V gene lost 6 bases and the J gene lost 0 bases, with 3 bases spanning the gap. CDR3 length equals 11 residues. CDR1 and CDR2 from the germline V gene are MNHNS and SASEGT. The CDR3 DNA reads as TGTGCCAGCAGGAGCTCCTACGAGCAGTACTTC. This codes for CASRSSYEQYF.

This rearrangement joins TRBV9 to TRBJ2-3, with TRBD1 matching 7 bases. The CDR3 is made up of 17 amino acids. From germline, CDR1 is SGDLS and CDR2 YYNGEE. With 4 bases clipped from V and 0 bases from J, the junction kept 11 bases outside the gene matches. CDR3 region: CASSLRTGLTSTDTQYF. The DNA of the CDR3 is TGTGCCAGCAGCCTTCGGACAGGCCTGACTAGCACAGATACGCAGTATTTT.

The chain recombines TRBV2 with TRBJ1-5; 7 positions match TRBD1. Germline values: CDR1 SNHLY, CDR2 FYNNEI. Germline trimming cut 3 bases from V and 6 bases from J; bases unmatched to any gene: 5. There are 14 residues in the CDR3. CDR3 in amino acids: CASSEDRFSQPQHF. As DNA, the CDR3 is TGTGCCAGCAGTGAGGACAGGTTTAGTCAGCCCCAGCATTTT.

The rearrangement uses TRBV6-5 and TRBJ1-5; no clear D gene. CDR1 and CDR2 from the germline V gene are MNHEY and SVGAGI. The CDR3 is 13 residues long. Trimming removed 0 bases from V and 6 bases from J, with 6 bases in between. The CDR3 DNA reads TGTGCCAGCAGTTACTCGAATCTTCAGCCCCAGCATTTT. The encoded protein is CASSYSNLQPQHF.

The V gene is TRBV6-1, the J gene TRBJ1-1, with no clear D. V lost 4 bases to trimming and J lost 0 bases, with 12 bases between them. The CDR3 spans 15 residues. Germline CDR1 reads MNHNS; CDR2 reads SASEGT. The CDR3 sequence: CASSVMAAMNTEAFF. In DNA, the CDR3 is TGTGCCAGCAGTGTTATGGCAGCCATGAACACTGAAGCTTTCTTT.

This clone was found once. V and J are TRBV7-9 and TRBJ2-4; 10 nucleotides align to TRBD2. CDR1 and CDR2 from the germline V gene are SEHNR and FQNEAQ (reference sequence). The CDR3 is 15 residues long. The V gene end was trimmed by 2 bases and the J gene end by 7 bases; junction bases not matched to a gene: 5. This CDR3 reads CASSLLAGERNIQYF. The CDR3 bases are TGTGCCAGCAGCTTACTAGCGGGAGAGAGGAACATTCAGTACTTC.

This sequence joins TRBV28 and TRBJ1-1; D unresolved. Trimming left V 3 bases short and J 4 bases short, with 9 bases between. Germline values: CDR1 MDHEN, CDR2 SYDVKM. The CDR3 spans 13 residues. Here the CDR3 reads CASSFDYPTEAFF. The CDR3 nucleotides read TGTGCCAGCAGTTTCGATTACCCCACTGAAGCTTTCTTT.

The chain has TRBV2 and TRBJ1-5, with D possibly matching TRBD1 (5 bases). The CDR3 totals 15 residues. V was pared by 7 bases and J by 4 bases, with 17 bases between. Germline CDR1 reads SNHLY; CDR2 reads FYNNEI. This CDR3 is CASNEGTVDNQPQHF. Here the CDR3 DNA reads TGTGCCAGCAACGAAGGGACGGTTGATAATCAGCCCCAGCATTTT.

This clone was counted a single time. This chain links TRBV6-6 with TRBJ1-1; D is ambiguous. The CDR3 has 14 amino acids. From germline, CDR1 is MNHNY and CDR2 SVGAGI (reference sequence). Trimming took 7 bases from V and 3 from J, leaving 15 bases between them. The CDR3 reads CASTEHGVYTEAFF. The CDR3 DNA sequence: TGTGCCAGCACCGAACATGGAGTCTACACTGAAGCTTTCTTT.

The CDR3 loop reads CASSLSPVIAYEQFF. The CDR3 DNA sequence: TGTGCCAGCAGTTTAAGTCCGGTGATTGCGTATGAGCAGTTCTTC. The V gene is TRBV27, the J gene TRBJ2-1; unclear D gene. CDR1 is MNHEY, CDR2 SMNVEV, per germline (reference sequence). The length of the CDR3 is 15 residues. V was cut by 2 bases and J by 8 bases, with 16 bases left in between.

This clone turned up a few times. The CDR3 coding sequence is TGTGCCAGCAGCCAAGATGGAGGGAAGGGGGGTGAAAAACTGTTTTTT. This gives the protein CASSQDGGKGGEKLFF. The chain links TRBV4-2 to TRBJ1-4; TRBD1 is a possible D gene (6 bases). Germline CDR1 reads LGHNA; CDR2 reads YNFKEQ. This CDR3 has 16 residues. V was clipped by 0 bases and J by 7 bases, with 15 bases between them.

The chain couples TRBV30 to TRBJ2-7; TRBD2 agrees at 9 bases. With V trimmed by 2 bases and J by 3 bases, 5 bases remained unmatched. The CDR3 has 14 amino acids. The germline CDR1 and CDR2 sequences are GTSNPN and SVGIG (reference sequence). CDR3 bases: TGTGCCTGGAGTATTAGCGGGGGTCTCTACGAGCAGTACTTC. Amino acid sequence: CAWSISGGLYEQYF. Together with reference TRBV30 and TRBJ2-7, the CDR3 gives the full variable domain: SQTIHQWPATLVQPVGSPLSLECTVEGTSNPNLYWYRQAAGRGLQLLFYSVGIGQISSEVPQNLSASRPQDRQFILSSKKLLLSDSGFYLCAWSISGGLYEQYFGPGTRLTVT.